This TCR beta chain was profiled in a study of T cell responses to AZD1222 COVID-19 vaccine. The repertoire was sequenced with immunoSEQ multiplex PCR; TCRdb's copy has only in-frame clones and lacks some. The sample has 50,000 to 85,000 clones, approximately 85% seen once. Germline V CDR1 and CDR2: MGHRA, YSYEKL. Trimming took 2 bases from V and 5 from J, leaving 6 bases between them. This CDR3 has 13 residues. This receptor was identified in an adult in good health. The starting material was peripheral blood, obtained on day 0 of MenACWY control vaccination. This sequence joins TRBV4-1 and TRBJ1-4; no reliable D call. The CDR3 sequence is CASSQRQNEKLFF. CDR3 nucleotide sequence: TGCGCCAGCAGCCAAAGGCAGAATGAAAAACTGTTTTTT.